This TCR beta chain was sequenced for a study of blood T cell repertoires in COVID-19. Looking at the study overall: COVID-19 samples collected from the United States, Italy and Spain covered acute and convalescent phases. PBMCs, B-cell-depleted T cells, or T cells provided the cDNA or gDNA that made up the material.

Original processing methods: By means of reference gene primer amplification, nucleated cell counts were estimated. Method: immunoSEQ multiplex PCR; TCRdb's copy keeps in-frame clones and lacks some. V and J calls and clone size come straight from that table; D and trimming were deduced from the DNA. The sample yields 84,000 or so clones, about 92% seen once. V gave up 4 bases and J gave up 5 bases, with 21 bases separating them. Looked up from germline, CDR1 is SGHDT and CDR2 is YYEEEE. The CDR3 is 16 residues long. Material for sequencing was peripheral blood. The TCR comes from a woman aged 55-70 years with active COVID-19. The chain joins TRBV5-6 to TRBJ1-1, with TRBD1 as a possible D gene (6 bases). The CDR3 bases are TGTGCCAGCAGCCCGGTGGGCAGGGGCCGGGGTACTGAAGCTTTCTTT. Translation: CASSPVGRGRGTEAFF.